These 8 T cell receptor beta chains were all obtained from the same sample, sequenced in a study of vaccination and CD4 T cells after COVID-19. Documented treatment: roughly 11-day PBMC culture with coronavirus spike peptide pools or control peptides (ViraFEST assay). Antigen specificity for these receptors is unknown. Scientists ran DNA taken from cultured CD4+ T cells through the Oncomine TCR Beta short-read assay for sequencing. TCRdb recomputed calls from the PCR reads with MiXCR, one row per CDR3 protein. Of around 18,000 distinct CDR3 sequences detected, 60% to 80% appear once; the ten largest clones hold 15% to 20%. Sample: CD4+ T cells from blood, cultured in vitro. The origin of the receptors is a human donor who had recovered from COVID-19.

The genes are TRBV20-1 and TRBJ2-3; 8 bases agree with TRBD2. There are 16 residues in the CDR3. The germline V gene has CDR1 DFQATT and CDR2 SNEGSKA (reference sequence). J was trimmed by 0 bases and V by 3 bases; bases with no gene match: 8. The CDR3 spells CSASLLAGPSTDTQYF. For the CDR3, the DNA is TGCAGTGCTAGCCTCCTAGCGGGCCCTAGCACAGATACGCAGTATTTT.

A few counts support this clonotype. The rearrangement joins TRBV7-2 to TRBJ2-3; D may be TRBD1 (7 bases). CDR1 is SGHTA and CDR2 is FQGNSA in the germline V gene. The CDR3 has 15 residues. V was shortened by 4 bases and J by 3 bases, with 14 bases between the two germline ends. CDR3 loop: CASSSQQGRTDTQYF. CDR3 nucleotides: TGTGCCAGCAGCTCCCAACAGGGGAGGACAGATACGCAGTATTTT.

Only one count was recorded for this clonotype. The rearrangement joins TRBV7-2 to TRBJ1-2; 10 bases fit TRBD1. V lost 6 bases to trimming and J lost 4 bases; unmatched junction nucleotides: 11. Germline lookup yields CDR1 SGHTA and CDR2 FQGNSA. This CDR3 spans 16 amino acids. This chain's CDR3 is CASREAGTGDAYGYTF. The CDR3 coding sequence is TGTGCCAGCAGGGAGGCCGGGACAGGGGACGCCTATGGCTACACCTTC.

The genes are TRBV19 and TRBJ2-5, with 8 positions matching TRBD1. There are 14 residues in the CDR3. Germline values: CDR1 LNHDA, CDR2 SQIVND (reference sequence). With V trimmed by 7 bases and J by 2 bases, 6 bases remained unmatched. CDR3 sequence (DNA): TGTGCCAGTAACAGACAGGGGTTTCAAGAGACCCAGTACTTC. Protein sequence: CASNRQGFQETQYF. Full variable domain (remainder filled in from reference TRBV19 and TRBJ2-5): DGGITQSPKYLFRKEGQNVTLSCEQNLNHDAMYWYRQDPGQGLRLIYYSQIVNDFQKGDIAEGYSVSREKKESFPLTVTSAQKNPTAFYLCASNRQGFQETQYFGPGTRLLVL.

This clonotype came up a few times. Here the CDR3 DNA reads TGCAGTGCTAGAATGGGACACCGCTATGGCTACACCTTC. Protein: CSARMGHRYGYTF. J is TRBJ1-2 and V is TRBV20-1; TRBD1 might be the D (6 bases). The CDR3 has 13 amino acids. Trimming left V 2 bases short and J 4 bases short, with 11 bases between. Germline CDR1 DFQATT, CDR2 SNEGSKA (reference sequence).

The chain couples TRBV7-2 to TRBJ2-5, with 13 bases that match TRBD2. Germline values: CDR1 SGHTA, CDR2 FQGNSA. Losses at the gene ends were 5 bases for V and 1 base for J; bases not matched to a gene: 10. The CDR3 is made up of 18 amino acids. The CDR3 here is CASSVTRGLAGIQETQYF. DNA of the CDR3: TGTGCCAGCAGCGTAACGAGGGGACTAGCGGGGATCCAAGAGACCCAGTACTTC. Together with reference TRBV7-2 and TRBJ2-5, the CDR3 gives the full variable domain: GAGVSQSPSNKVTEKGKDVELRCDPISGHTALYWYRQSLGQGLEFLIYFQGNSAPDKSGLPSDRFSAERTGGSVSTLTIQRTQQEDSAVYLCASSVTRGLAGIQETQYFGPGTRLLVL.

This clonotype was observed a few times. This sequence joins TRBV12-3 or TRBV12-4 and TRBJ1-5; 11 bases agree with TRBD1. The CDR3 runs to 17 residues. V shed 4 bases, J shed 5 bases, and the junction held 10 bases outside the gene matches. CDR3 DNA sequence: TGTGCCAGCAGTTACCGGAGGGGGACAGGGGGTGATCAGCCCCAGCATTTT. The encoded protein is CASSYRRGTGGDQPQHF.

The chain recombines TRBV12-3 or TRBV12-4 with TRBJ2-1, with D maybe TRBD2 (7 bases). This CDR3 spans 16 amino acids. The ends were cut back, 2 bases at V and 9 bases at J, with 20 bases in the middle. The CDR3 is CASSLLSMGGAGEQFF. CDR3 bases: TGTGCCAGCAGTTTACTCAGTATGGGGGGGGCCGGTGAGCAGTTCTTC.